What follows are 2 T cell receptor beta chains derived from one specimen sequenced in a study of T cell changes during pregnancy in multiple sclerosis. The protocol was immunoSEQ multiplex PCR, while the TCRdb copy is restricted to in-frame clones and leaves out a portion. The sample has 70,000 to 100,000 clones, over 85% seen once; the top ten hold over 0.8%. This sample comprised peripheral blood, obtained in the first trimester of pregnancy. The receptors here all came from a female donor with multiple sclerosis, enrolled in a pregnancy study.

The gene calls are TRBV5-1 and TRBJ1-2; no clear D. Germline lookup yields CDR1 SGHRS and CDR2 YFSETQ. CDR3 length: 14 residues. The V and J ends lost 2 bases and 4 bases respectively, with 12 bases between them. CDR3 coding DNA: TGCGCCAGCAGCTTAGAGGGTAATGTCTATGGCTACACCTTC. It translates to CASSLEGNVYGYTF.

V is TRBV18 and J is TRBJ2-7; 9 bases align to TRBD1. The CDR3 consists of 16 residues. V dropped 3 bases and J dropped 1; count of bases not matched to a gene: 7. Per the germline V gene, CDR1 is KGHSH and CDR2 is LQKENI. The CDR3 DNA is TGTGCCAGCTCACCCCAGACAGGGGGAATTTCCTACGAGCAGTACTTC. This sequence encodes CASSPQTGGISYEQYF.